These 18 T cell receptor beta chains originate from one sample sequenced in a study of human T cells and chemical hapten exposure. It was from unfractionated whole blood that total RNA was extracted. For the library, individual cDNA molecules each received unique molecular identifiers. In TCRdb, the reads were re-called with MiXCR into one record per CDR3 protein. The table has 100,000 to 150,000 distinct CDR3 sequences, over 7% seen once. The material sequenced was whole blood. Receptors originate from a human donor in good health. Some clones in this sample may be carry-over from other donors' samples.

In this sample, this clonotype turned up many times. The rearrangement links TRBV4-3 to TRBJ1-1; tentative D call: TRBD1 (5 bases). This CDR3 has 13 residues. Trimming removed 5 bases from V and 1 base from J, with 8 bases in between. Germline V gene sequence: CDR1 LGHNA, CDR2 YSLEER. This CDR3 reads CASSAQGNTEAFF. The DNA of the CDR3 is TGCGCCAGCAGCGCTCAGGGGAACACTGAAGCTTTCTTT.

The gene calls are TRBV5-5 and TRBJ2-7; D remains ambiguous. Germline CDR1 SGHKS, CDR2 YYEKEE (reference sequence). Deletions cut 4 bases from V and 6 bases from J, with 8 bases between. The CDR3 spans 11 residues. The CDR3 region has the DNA TGTGCCAGCAGCCCACACAGCGAGCAGTACTTC. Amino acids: CASSPHSEQYF.

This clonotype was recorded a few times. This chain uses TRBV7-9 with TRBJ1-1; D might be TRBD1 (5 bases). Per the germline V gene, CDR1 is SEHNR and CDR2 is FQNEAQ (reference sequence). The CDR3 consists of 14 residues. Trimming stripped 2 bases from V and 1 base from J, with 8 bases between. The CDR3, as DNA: TGTGCCAGCAGCTTACAGGGTCAGAACACTGAAGCTTTCTTT. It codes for CASSLQGQNTEAFF.

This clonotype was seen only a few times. CDR3 bases: TGTGCCAGCAGAGCAGGTTACGAGCAGTACTTC. Translation: CASRAGYEQYF. V usage is TRBV27 and J usage is TRBJ2-7, with D uncertain. Trimming took 6 bases from V and 4 from J, leaving 7 bases between them. Germline loops: CDR1 MNHEY, CDR2 SMNVEV (reference sequence). This CDR3 region has 11 residues.

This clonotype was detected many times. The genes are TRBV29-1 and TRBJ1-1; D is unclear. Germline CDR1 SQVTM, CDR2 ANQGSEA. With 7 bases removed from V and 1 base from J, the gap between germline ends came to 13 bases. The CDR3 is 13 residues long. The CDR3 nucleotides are TGCAGCGGTGTGGGATTCGAGAACACTGAAGCTTTCTTT. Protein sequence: CSGVGFENTEAFF.

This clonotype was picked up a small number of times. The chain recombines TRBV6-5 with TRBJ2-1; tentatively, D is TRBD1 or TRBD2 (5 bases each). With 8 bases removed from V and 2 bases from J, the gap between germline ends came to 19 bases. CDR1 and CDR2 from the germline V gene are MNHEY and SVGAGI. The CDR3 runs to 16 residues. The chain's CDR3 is CASSSEGTAPYNEQFF. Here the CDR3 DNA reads TGTGCCAGCTCCTCCGAGGGGACGGCTCCCTACAATGAGCAGTTCTTC.

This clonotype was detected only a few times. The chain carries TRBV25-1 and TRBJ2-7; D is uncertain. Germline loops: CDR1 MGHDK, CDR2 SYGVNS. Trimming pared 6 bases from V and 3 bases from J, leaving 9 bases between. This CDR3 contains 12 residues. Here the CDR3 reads CASSRGSYEQYF. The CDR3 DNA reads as TGTGCCAGCAGCCGAGGTAGCTACGAGCAGTACTTC.

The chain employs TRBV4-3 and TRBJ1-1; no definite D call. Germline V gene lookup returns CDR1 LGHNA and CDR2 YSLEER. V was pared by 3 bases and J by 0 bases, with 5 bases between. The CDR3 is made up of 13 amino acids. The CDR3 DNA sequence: TGCGCCAGCAGCCAGAGAATGAACACTGAAGCTTTCTTT. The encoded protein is CASSQRMNTEAFF.

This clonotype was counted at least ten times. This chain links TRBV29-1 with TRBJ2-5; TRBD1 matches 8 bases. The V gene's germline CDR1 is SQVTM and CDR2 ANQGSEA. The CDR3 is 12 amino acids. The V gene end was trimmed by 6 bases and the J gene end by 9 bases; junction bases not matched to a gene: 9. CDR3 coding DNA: TGCAGCGTAGACAGGGGTGAGAAGGCCCAGTACTTC. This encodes CSVDRGEKAQYF.

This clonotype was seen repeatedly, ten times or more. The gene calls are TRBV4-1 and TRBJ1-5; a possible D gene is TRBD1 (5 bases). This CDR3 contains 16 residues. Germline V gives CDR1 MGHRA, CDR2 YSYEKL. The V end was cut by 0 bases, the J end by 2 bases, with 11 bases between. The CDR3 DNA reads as TGCGCCAGCAGCCAAGAGTCGGGGGTGGGCAATCAGCCCCAGCATTTT. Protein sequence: CASSQESGVGNQPQHF.

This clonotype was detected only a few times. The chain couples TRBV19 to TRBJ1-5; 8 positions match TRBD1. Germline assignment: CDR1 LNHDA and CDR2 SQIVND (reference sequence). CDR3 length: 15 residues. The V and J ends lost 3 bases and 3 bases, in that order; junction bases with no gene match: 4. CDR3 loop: CASSMDRVYNQPQHF. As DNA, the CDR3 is TGTGCCAGTAGTATGGACAGGGTTTACAATCAGCCCCAGCATTTT.

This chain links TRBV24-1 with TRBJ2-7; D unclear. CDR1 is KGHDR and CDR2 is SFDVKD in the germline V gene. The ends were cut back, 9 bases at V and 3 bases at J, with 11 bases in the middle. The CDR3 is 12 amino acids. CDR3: CATSRTIYEQYF. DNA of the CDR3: TGTGCCACCTCTCGTACGATCTACGAGCAGTACTTC.

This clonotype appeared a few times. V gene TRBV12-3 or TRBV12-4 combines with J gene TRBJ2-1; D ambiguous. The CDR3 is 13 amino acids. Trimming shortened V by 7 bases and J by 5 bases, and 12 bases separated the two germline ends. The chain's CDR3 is CASTPSEDNEQFF. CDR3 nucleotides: TGTGCCAGCACTCCCTCGGAAGACAATGAGCAGTTCTTC.

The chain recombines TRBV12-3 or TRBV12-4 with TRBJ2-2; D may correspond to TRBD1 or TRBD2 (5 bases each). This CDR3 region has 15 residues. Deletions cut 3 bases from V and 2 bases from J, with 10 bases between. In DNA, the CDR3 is TGTGCCAGCAGTTTTGGGACGGCAAACACCGGGGAGCTGTTTTTT. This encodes CASSFGTANTGELFF.

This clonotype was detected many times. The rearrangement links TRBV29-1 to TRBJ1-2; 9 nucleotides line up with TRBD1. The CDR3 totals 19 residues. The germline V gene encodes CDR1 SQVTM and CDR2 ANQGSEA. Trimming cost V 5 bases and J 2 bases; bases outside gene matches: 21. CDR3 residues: CSVTSPGQGPFPLNYGYTF. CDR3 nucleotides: TGCAGCGTTACATCTCCGGGACAGGGTCCCTTCCCCCTAAACTATGGCTACACCTTC.

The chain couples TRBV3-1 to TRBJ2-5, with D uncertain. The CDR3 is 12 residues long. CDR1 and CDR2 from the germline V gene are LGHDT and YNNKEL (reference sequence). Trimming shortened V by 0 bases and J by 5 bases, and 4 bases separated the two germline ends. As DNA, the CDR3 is TGTGCCAGCAGCCAAGATCAGGAGACCCAGTACTTC. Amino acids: CASSQDQETQYF.

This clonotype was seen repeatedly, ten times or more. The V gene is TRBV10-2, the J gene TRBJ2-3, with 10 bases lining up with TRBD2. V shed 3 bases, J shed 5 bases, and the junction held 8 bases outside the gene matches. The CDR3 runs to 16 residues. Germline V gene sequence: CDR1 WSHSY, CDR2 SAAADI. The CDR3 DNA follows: TGCGCCAGCAGTGAACCAGCGGGAGGGCCGATAGATACGCAGTATTTT. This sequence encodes CASSEPAGGPIDTQYF.

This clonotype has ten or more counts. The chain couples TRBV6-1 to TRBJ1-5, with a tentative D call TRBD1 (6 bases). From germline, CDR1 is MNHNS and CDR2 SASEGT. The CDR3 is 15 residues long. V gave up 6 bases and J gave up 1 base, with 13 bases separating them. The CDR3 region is CASRNQGNSNQPQHF. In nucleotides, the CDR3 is TGTGCCAGCAGAAACCAGGGGAACAGCAATCAGCCCCAGCATTTT.